This TCR beta chain was observed in a study of T cells in localized non-small cell lung cancer. Trimming shortened V by 3 bases and J by 6 bases, and 9 bases separated the two germline ends. The CDR3 is made up of 13 amino acids. In germline, CDR1 is MDHEN, CDR2 SYDVKM. Data came from immunoSEQ multiplex PCR; TCRdb stores just in-frame clones and leaves some out. The sample carries approximately 12,000 clones, about four fifths recorded once. The receptor was derived from a male donor older than 55 with stage I lung adenocarcinoma. This sample comprised peripheral blood, obtained before any cancer treatment. V usage is TRBV28 and J usage is TRBJ2-1; D is perhaps TRBD1 or TRBD2 (5 bases each). As DNA, the CDR3 is TGTGCCAGCAGTTTCGACAGCGGCAATGAGCAGTTCTTC. Translation: CASSFDSGNEQFF. Full variable domain (rest looked up from reference TRBV28 and TRBJ2-1): DVKVTQSSRYLVKRTGEKVFLECVQDMDHENMFWYRQDPGLGLRLIYFSYDVKMKEKGDIPEGYSVSREKKERFSLILESASTNQTSMYLCASSFDSGNEQFFGPGTRLTVL.